These 2 T cell receptor beta chains originate from one sample sequenced in a study of beta chain features in type 1 diabetes. Study findings and constraints: There was a moderate but significant shortening of TCRB CDR3s in all four CD4+ subsets of Type 1 diabetes patients.

What was sequenced were expressed TCRB transcripts, since all of the isolated RNA had been reverse transcribed. Measured with immunoSEQ multiplex PCR; TCRdb has only the in-frame clones, and not every one. Of 500,000 to 850,000 clones listed, over 12% are singletons. What these receptors recognize is not known. Sequencing input: naive CD4+ T cells from blood. The receptors shown here come from a young man with type 1 diabetes.

This clone was seen a handful of times. The genes are TRBV18 and TRBJ1-2; TRBD1 aligns across 10 bases. CDR1 is KGHSH, CDR2 LQKENI, per germline. This CDR3 region has 15 residues. V lost 8 bases, J lost 4 bases, and 10 bases stayed unmatched. The CDR3, as DNA: TGTGCCAGCCTCTCGGGACAGGGGTCGGTCTATGGCTACACCTTC. It translates to CASLSGQGSVYGYTF. Complete variable domain (other parts from reference TRBV18 and TRBJ1-2): NAGVMQNPRHLVRRRGQEARLRCSPMKGHSHVYWYRQLPEEGLKFMVYLQKENIIDESGMPKERFSAEFPKEGPSILRIQQVVRGDSAAYFCASLSGQGSVYGYTFGSGTRLTVV.

V gene TRBV29-1 combines with J gene TRBJ2-1, with D perhaps TRBD2 (6 bases). This CDR3 is built from 14 residues. The germline V gene has CDR1 SQVTM and CDR2 ANQGSEA. The ends were cut back, 4 bases at V and 2 bases at J, with 12 bases in the middle. The CDR3 nucleotides are TGCAGCGTTGGGGACTTAGGGACCTACAATGAGCAGTTCTTC. Amino acids: CSVGDLGTYNEQFF.